One sample yielded the 8 T cell receptor delta chains listed below, sequenced in a study of gamma-delta chains in newborns, infants, children. TCRdb re-called the reads through CATT. The sample has approximately 5,600 delta-chain clones, less than 6% seen once. The specimen sequenced was blood. These receptors were taken from a child who was a newborn, infant or young child, either healthy, febrile or measles-vaccinated (not recorded which).

This clone is medium-sized (0.01 to 0.1%) in the sample. The chain couples TRDV2 to TRDJ2; 9 bases align to TRDD3. The CDR3 totals 16 residues. With 2 bases clipped from V and 0 bases from J, the junction kept 3 bases outside the gene matches. CDR1 and CDR2 (germline): GEAIGNYY, EKD. The CDR3 sequence is CACDKMGDTLTAQLFF. The CDR3 DNA reads TGTGCCTGTGACAAAATGGGGGATACTTTGACAGCACAACTCTTCTTT.

V gene TRDV1 combines with J gene TRDJ1; tentative D call: TRDD3 (6 bases). V lost 0 bases and J lost 0, with 32 bases in between. The germline V gene encodes CDR1 TSWWSYY and CDR2 QGS. The CDR3 covers 23 residues. As DNA, the CDR3 is TGTGCTCTTGGGGAACTGGGTGCTCACCCCTTACTGGGCCAACAATTACACACCGATAAACTCATCTTT. It codes for CALGELGAHPLLGQQLHTDKLIF.

By sample share, this clone is medium-sized. V gene TRDV2 combines with J gene TRDJ1, with TRDD3 identical over 8 bases. Unmatched junction bases numbered 11, after V lost 0 bases and J lost 3 bases. Germline CDR1 is GEAIGNYY and CDR2 is EKD. This CDR3 is 17 amino acids long. The CDR3 loop reads CACDTIRRDTPADKLIF. The DNA of the CDR3 is TGTGCCTGTGACACCATTAGAAGGGATACGCCGGCCGATAAACTCATCTTT.

As to this clone: A much larger clone lies a single base off, so this may be a read error. The V and J genes are TRDV2 and TRDJ2; 7 nucleotides align to TRDD3. Germline assignment: CDR1 GEAIGNYY and CDR2 EKD. There are 15 residues in the CDR3. After removal of 0 bases from V and 1 base from J, the junction contained 1 base not matched to a gene. The DNA of the CDR3 is TGTGCCTGTGACACCATGGGGGATTTGACAGCACAACTCTTCTTT. The encoded protein is CACDTMGDLTAQLFF.

The rearrangement links TRDV1 to TRDJ1, with 13 bases aligning to TRDD3. The J gene comes from matching the DNA to germline here; TCRdb lacks it. The V segment lost 2 bases and the J segment 7 bases; nucleotides outside the gene matches: 34. Germline CDR1 TSWWSYY, CDR2 QGS. The CDR3 loop spans 25 amino acids. CDR3 nucleotides: TGTGCTCTTGGGGAATTTCGGTCCTTCCTTCGGTTTTCAACCTTTGTACTGGGGGATACGCGTAAACTCATCTTT. The encoded protein is CALGEFRSFLRFSTFVLGDTRKLIF.

The sample holds a few counts of this clone. J is TRDJ1 and V is TRDV2; 10 bases are shared with TRDD3. The CDR3 totals 15 residues. The J segment lost 2 bases and the V segment lost 3 bases, leaving 5 bases of the junction unmatched. From germline, CDR1 is GEAIGNYY and CDR2 EKD. CDR3 sequence (DNA): TGTGCCTGTGACTACGTACTGGGGGATACCGATAAACTCATCTTT. Its translation: CACDYVLGDTDKLIF.

In regard to this clone: Mismatch with germline at one junction end may stem from a read error. Other DNA sequences in this sample translate to the same CDR3. The chain recombines TRAV29/DV5 with TRDJ1; D is undetermined. The CDR3 extends over 18 amino acids. The germline V gene encodes CDR1 NSMFDY and CDR2 ISSIKDK. CDR3 coding DNA: TGCGCAGCAAGCCGGGTGTGGTGGATTGTGGGAGCCACCGATAAACTCATCTTT. Translating it yields CAASRVWWIVGATDKLIF.

By its share, this clone is medium-sized (0.01 to 0.1%). The chain joins TRDV2 to TRDJ1; D gene unclear. This CDR3 is 18 amino acids long. The V gene lost 6 bases and the J gene lost 0 bases, with 25 bases spanning the gap. Germline V gene sequence: CDR1 GEAIGNYY, CDR2 EKD. The CDR3 sequence: CACFPWATDPQNTDKLIF. The DNA of the CDR3 is TGTGCCTGTTTCCCTTGGGCGACCGACCCCCAAAACACCGATAAACTCATCTTT.